The rows below give T cell receptor beta chains drawn from one sample of a study of CD8+CD57+ T cells in acquired aplastic anemia. Each CDR3 protein gets one entry after TCRdb re-called the reads with MiXCR. The sample yields 100,000 to 120,000 distinct CDR3 sequences, around 49% seen once. Material for sequencing was sorted CD4+, CD8+, or CD8+CD57+ T cells (not recorded which) from PBMCs. Receptors originate from a human donor in good health, serving as a control. Both conserved end residues are part of each CDR3. The order of the fields is D gene, J gene, clone size, CDR3 length, V gene, CDR3 protein, CDR3 DNA. D genes are given only for firm matches. Part of the rows lack a size; the others show once, few, many or a class for expanded clones.

d_call: NA
j_call: TRBJ1-6
clone_size: NA
cdr3_length: 16
v_call: TRBV2
cdr3_aa: CASSEALWGKDSPLHF
cdr3_nt: TGTGCCAGCAGTGAAGCGCTGTGGGGGAAGGATTCACCCCTCCACTTT

d_call: NA
j_call: TRBJ1-2
clone_size: NA
cdr3_length: 15
v_call: TRBV19
cdr3_aa: CASSIPGQANYGYTF
cdr3_nt: TGTGCCAGTAGTATTCCGGGTCAGGCTAACTATGGCTACACCTTC

d_call: NA
j_call: TRBJ1-1
clone_size: many
cdr3_length: 12
v_call: TRBV20-1
cdr3_aa: CSATPENTEAFF
cdr3_nt: TGCAGTGCTACCCCGGAGAACACTGAAGCTTTCTTT

d_call: TRBD1
j_call: TRBJ2-5
clone_size: NA
cdr3_length: 15
v_call: TRBV10-2
cdr3_aa: CASSDGTGGSETQYF
cdr3_nt: TGTGCCAGCAGCGACGGGACAGGGGGTTCGGAGACCCAGTACTTC

d_call: TRBD1
j_call: TRBJ1-1
clone_size: many
cdr3_length: 15
v_call: TRBV4-1
cdr3_aa: CASSQWTGSPTEAFF
cdr3_nt: TGCGCCAGCAGCCAATGGACAGGTAGCCCCACTGAAGCTTTCTTT

d_call: NA
j_call: TRBJ2-2
clone_size: NA
cdr3_length: 16
v_call: TRBV5-5
cdr3_aa: CASLGYSGADTGELFF
cdr3_nt: TGTGCCAGCCTGGGGTATTCGGGTGCTGACACCGGGGAGCTGTTTTTT

d_call: TRBD1
j_call: TRBJ1-6
clone_size: few
cdr3_length: 16
v_call: TRBV15
cdr3_aa: CATSTDYPGGNSPLHF
cdr3_nt: TGTGCCACCAGCACCGACTATCCAGGGGGGAATTCACCCCTCCACTTT

d_call: NA
j_call: TRBJ2-1
clone_size: NA
cdr3_length: 13
v_call: TRBV5-4
cdr3_aa: CASSAYLYNEQFF
cdr3_nt: TGTGCCAGCAGCGCATACCTATACAATGAGCAGTTCTTC

d_call: NA
j_call: TRBJ2-5
clone_size: NA
cdr3_length: 15
v_call: TRBV11-1
cdr3_aa: CASSLRGESPGAQYF
cdr3_nt: TGTGCCAGCAGCTTACGTGGCGAGTCTCCTGGGGCCCAGTACTTC

d_call: NA
j_call: TRBJ1-1
clone_size: many
cdr3_length: 13
v_call: TRBV6-2/TRBV6-3
cdr3_aa: CASKGGENTEAFF
cdr3_nt: TGTGCCAGCAAGGGAGGGGAGAACACTGAAGCTTTCTTT

d_call: NA
j_call: TRBJ2-7
clone_size: many
cdr3_length: 15
v_call: TRBV7-2
cdr3_aa: CASSPGVGGSYEQYF
cdr3_nt: TGTGCCAGCAGCCCGGGGGTGGGGGGTTCCTACGAGCAGTACTTC

d_call: TRBD2
j_call: TRBJ2-5
clone_size: NA
cdr3_length: 17
v_call: TRBV24-1
cdr3_aa: CATSDVLAGGHQETQYF
cdr3_nt: TGTGCCACCAGTGATGTTCTAGCGGGAGGGCACCAAGAGACCCAGTACTTC

d_call: TRBD1
j_call: TRBJ1-1
clone_size: many
cdr3_length: 11
v_call: TRBV6-2/TRBV6-3
cdr3_aa: CASAQGAEAFF
cdr3_nt: TGTGCCAGCGCCCAGGGGGCTGAAGCTTTCTTT

d_call: NA
j_call: TRBJ2-7
clone_size: many
cdr3_length: 14
v_call: TRBV20-1
cdr3_aa: CSARSRHAAYEQYF
cdr3_nt: TGCAGTGCTAGATCCCGACATGCGGCTTACGAGCAGTACTTC

d_call: NA
j_call: TRBJ1-2
clone_size: NA
cdr3_length: 12
v_call: TRBV15
cdr3_aa: CATSRGPGSYTF
cdr3_nt: TGTGCCACCAGCAGGGGGCCGGGGAGCTATACCTTC

d_call: NA
j_call: TRBJ2-3
clone_size: once
cdr3_length: 14
v_call: TRBV6-1
cdr3_aa: CASSIATSTDAQYF
cdr3_nt: TGTGCCAGCTCAATAGCTACTAGCACAGATGCGCAGTATTTT

d_call: NA
j_call: TRBJ1-6
clone_size: many
cdr3_length: 15
v_call: TRBV27
cdr3_aa: CASSYGRPYNSPLHF
cdr3_nt: TGTGCCAGCTCCTACGGCCGGCCTTATAATTCACCCCTCCACTTT

d_call: NA
j_call: TRBJ1-5
clone_size: NA
cdr3_length: 13
v_call: TRBV10-3
cdr3_aa: CAITGGAHQPQHF
cdr3_nt: TGTGCCATCACCGGGGGGGCCCATCAGCCCCAGCATTTT

d_call: NA
j_call: TRBJ2-5
clone_size: once
cdr3_length: 14
v_call: TRBV14
cdr3_aa: CASSQRAFQETLYF
cdr3_nt: TGTGCCAGCAGCCAACGGGCCTTCCAAGAGACCCTGTACTTC

d_call: NA
j_call: TRBJ1-1
clone_size: NA
cdr3_length: 14
v_call: TRBV30
cdr3_aa: CAWSPPPANTEAFF
cdr3_nt: TGTGCCTGGAGTCCACCGCCCGCGAACACTGAAGCTTTCTTT

d_call: NA
j_call: TRBJ1-5
clone_size: NA
cdr3_length: 15
v_call: TRBV30
cdr3_aa: CAWNLDDLPNQPQHF
cdr3_nt: TGTGCCTGGAACCTCGACGACTTACCAAATCAGCCCCAGCATTTT

d_call: NA
j_call: TRBJ1-5
clone_size: many
cdr3_length: 18
v_call: TRBV6-1
cdr3_aa: CASSEAFAAQYSNQPQHF
cdr3_nt: TGTGCCAGCAGTGAAGCGTTTGCAGCACAGTATAGCAATCAGCCCCAGCATTTT

d_call: NA
j_call: TRBJ1-1
clone_size: once
cdr3_length: 15
v_call: TRBV19
cdr3_aa: CASRQTGRKNTEAFF
cdr3_nt: TGTGCCAGTAGGCAGACAGGACGAAAGAACACTGAAGCTTTCTTT

d_call: TRBD2
j_call: TRBJ2-1
clone_size: NA
cdr3_length: 15
v_call: TRBV7-6
cdr3_aa: CASRPPGLAGGEQFF
cdr3_nt: TGTGCCAGCAGACCGCCGGGACTAGCGGGGGGGGAGCAGTTCTTC

d_call: TRBD1
j_call: TRBJ1-2
clone_size: NA
cdr3_length: 12
v_call: TRBV7-9
cdr3_aa: CASRDRGPGYTF
cdr3_nt: TGTGCCAGCCGGGACAGGGGGCCTGGCTACACCTTC

d_call: TRBD1
j_call: TRBJ2-7
clone_size: many
cdr3_length: 16
v_call: TRBV10-3
cdr3_aa: CAISEPIDREDYEQYF
cdr3_nt: TGTGCCATCAGTGAGCCTATCGACAGGGAAGACTACGAGCAGTACTTC

d_call: NA
j_call: TRBJ1-1
clone_size: NA
cdr3_length: 17
v_call: TRBV6-2/TRBV6-3
cdr3_aa: CASSPGTYLPSDTDAFF
cdr3_nt: TGTGCCAGCAGCCCCGGGACATACCTTCCCTCGGACACTGATGCTTTCTTT